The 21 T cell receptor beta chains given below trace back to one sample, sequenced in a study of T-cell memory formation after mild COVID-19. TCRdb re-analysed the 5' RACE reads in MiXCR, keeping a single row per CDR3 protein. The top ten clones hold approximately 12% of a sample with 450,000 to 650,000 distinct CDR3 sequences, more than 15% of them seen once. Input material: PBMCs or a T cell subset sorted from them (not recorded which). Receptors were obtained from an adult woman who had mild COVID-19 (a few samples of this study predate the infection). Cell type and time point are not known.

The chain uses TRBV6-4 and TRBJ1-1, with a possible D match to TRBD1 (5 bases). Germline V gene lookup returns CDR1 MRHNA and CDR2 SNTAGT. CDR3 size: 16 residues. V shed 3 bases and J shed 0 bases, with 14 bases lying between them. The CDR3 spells CASSESKGTMNTEAFF. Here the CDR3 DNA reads TGTGCCAGCAGTGAATCGAAGGGGACGATGAACACTGAAGCTTTCTTT.

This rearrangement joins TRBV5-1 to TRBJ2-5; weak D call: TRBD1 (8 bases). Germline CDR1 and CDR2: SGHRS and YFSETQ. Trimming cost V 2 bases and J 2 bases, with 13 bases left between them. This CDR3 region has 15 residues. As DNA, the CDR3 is TGCGCCAGCAGCTTCGGGGGGACAGGACAAGAGACCCAGTACTTC. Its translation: CASSFGGTGQETQYF.

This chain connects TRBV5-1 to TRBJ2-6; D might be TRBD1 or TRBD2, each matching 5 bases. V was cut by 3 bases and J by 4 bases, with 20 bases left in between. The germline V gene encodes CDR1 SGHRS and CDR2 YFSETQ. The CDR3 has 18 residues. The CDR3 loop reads CASSYSDRGLPGANVLTF. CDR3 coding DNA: TGCGCCAGCAGCTACTCGGACCGGGGCCTTCCGGGGGCCAACGTCCTGACTTTC.

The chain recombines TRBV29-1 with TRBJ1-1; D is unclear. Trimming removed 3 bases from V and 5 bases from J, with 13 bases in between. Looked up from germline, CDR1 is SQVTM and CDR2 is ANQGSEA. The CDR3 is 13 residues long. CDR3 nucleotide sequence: TGCAGCGTTGATCACGGGCGTAAGACTGAAGCTTTCTTT. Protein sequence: CSVDHGRKTEAFF.

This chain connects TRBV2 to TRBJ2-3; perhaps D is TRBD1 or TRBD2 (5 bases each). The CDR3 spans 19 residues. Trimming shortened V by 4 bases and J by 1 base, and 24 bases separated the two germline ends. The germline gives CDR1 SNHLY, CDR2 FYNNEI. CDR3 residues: CASSGGSGHSLLRTDTQYF. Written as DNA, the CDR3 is TGTGCCAGCAGTGGGGGCAGCGGTCACTCCCTCCTGCGCACAGATACGCAGTATTTT.

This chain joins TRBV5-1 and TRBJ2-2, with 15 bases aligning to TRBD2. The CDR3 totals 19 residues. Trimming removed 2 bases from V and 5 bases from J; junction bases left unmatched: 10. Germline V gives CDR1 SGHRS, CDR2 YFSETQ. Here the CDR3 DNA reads TGCGCCAGCAGCTTAACAGGACTAGCGGGAGGGCCGCGGACCGGGGAGCTGTTTTTT. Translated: CASSLTGLAGGPRTGELFF.

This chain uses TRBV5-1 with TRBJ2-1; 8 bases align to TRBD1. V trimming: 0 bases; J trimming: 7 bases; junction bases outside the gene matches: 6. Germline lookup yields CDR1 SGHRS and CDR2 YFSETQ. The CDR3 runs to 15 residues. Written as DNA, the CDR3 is TGCGCCAGCAGCTTGGGTGGACAGGGTGGGAATGAGCAGTTCTTC. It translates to CASSLGGQGGNEQFF.

The CDR3 protein is CASSYAPPGQGTYEQYF. In DNA form, the CDR3 reads TGTGCCAGCAGTTACGCACCTCCGGGACAGGGGACCTACGAGCAGTACTTC. This rearrangement joins TRBV6-2 or TRBV6-3 to TRBJ2-7; 10 bases line up with TRBD1. The CDR3 length is 17 residues. The J segment lost 2 bases and the V segment lost 2 bases, leaving 9 bases of the junction unmatched. Germline V gene sequence: CDR1 MNHEY, CDR2 SVGEGT.

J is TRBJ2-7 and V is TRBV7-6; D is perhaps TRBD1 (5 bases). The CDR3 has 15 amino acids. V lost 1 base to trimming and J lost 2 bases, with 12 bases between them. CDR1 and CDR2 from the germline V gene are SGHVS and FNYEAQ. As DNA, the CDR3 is TGTGCCAGCAGCTTAGTCGCAGGGCCCACCTACGAGCAGTACTTC. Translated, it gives CASSLVAGPTYEQYF.

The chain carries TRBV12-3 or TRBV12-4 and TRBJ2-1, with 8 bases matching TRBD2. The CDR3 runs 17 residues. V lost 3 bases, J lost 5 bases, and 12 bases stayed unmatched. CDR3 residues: CASSLMPSGSPNNEQFF. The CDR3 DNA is TGTGCCAGCAGTTTGATGCCGAGCGGGAGCCCGAACAATGAGCAGTTCTTC.

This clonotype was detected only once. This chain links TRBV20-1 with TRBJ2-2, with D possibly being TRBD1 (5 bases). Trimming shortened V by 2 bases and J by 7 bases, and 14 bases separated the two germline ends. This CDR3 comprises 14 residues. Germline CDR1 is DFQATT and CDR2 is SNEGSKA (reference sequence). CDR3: CSARRGLRSGELFF. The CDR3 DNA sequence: TGCAGTGCTAGAAGGGGTCTCCGCAGCGGGGAGCTGTTTTTT.

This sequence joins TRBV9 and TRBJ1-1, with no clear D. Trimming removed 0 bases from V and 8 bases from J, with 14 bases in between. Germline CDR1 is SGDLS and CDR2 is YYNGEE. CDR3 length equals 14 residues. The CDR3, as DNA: TGTGCCAGCAGCGTAGCTAGTGGAAGCACCGAAGCTTTCTTT. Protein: CASSVASGSTEAFF.

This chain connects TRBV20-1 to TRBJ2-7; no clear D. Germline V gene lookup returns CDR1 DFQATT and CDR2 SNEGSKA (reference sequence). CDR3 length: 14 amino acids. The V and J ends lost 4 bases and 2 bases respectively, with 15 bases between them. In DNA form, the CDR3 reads TGCAGTGCTACGGACCGGACCAAAGCCTACGAGCAGTACTTC. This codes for CSATDRTKAYEQYF.

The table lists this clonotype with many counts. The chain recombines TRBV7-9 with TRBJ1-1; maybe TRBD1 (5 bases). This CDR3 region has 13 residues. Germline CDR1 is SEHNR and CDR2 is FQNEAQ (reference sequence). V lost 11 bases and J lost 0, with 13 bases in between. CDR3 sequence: CASSGGMNTEAFF. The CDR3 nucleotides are TGTGCCTCAAGTGGGGGGATGAACACTGAAGCTTTCTTT.

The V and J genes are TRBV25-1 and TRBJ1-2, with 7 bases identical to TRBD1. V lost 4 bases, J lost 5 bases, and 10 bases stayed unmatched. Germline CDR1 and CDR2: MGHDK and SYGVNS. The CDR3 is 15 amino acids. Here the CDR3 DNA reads TGTGCCAGCAGTGCCCGGGACAGTGGGTCTTATGGCTACACCTTC. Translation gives CASSARDSGSYGYTF.

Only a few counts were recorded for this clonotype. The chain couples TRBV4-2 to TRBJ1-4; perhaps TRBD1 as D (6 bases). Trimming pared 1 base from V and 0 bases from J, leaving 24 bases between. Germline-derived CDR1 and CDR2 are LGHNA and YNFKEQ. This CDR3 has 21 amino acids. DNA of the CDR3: TGTGCCAGCAGCCAAGGAATTGGACAGCGACCGGAAGGATCAACTAATGAAAAACTGTTTTTT. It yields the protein CASSQGIGQRPEGSTNEKLFF.

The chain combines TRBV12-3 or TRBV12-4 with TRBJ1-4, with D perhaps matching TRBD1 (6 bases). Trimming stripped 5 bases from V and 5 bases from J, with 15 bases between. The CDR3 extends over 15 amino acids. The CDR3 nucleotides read TGTGCCAGCAGTCGAGGACAGCACCAAAATGAAAAACTGTTTTTT. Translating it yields CASSRGQHQNEKLFF.

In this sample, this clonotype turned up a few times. The CDR3 loop is CASSFSSMNTEAFF. The CDR3 nucleotides read TGCGCCAGCAGCTTTTCCAGCATGAACACTGAAGCTTTCTTT. The V gene is TRBV5-1, the J gene TRBJ1-1; unclear D gene. The V gene lost 2 bases and the J gene lost 0 bases, with 8 bases spanning the gap. Germline V gene sequence: CDR1 SGHRS, CDR2 YFSETQ. The CDR3 consists of 14 residues.

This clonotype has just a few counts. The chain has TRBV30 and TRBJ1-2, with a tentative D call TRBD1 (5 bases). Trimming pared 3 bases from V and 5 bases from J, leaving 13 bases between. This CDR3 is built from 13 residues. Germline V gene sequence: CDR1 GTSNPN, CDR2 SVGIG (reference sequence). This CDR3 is CAWSSRGFYGYTF. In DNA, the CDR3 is TGTGCCTGGAGCAGTAGGGGCTTTTATGGCTACACCTTC.

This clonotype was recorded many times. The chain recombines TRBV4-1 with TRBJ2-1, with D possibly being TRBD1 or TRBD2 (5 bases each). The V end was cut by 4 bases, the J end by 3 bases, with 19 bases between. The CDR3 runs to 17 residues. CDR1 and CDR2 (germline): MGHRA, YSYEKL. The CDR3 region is CASSRTATGLNYNEQFF. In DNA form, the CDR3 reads TGCGCCAGCAGCCGCACCGCCACGGGGCTAAACTACAATGAGCAGTTCTTC.

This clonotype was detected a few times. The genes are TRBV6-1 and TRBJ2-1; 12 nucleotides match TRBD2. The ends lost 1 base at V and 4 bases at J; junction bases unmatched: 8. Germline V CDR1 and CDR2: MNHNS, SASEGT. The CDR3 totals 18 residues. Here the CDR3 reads CASSEVLAGGGLYNEQFF. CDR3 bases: TGTGCCAGCAGTGAAGTTCTAGCGGGAGGGGGATTGTACAATGAGCAGTTCTTC.